This record looks at one TCR beta chain sequence and its context. Its target is unknown. The record originates from a study of vaccination effects on CD4 cells after COVID-19. This CDR3 is built from 13 residues. The V gene's germline CDR1 is MDHEN and CDR2 SYDVKM. Trimming removed 6 bases at V and 4 bases at J, with 10 bases between. Antigen-specific CD4+ T cells were expanded with viral peptide pools in the ViraFEST assay before sequencing. Cultured cells yielded isolated CD4+ T cells after 10 days. Among the vaccine recipients, none had a prior SARS-CoV-2 infection, and nucleocapsid antibodies were negative. Cultures used under 2.5 million PBMC per well, 9 to 10 IU/ml IL-2 and roughly 10 ug/ml peptides. Sequencing was performed with immunoSEQ multiplex PCR; in TCRdb, only in-frame clones are kept and a portion is missing. Among fewer than 55,000 clones, 75% to 80% were seen once, and the ten largest hold approximately 6%.

The genes are TRBV28 and TRBJ1-5; unclear D gene. The clonotype comes from a human donor who received a COVID-19 vaccine. The sample in question was CD4+ T cells from PBMCs cultured with HCoV-OC43 spike peptides, obtained before COVID-19 vaccination. Subset of the sample: HCoV-OC43 spike overlapping peptide pool stimulation. Written as DNA, the CDR3 is TGTGCCAGCAGCGCGGACGGAAATCAGCCCCAGCATTTT. This encodes CASSADGNQPQHF. Full variable domain (remainder filled in from reference TRBV28 and TRBJ1-5): DVKVTQSSRYLVKRTGEKVFLECVQDMDHENMFWYRQDPGLGLRLIYFSYDVKMKEKGDIPEGYSVSREKKERFSLILESASTNQTSMYLCASSADGNQPQHFGDGTRLSIL.